The clone carrying this T cell receptor (beta chain) has at least ten counts. The antigen is undetermined. TCRdb re-derived calls from the multiplex PCR reads in MiXCR, one entry per CDR3 protein. The sample yields tens of thousands of distinct CDR3 sequences, around 40% seen once. The sample comes from a study of breast tumors, draining lymph nodes, adjacent tissues. Trimming at V came to 3 bases and at J to 8 bases, leaving 5 bases not matched to a gene. The CDR3 extends over 15 amino acids. Germline V CDR1 and CDR2: SEHNR, FQNEAQ (reference sequence). Study-level results: Luminal-like breast cancer showed significantly higher tumor–nontumor repertoire similarity than basal-like.

The J gene is TRBJ2-1, the V gene TRBV7-9; 12 nucleotides line up with TRBD2. This clonotype originated in a female donor with breast cancer. Some clones in this sample may be carry-over from other donors' samples. Sequences were obtained from breast tumor tissue. The CDR3 spells CASSFPTSGSDEQFF. The CDR3 coding sequence is TGTGCCAGCAGCTTCCCGACTAGCGGGAGCGATGAGCAGTTCTTC.